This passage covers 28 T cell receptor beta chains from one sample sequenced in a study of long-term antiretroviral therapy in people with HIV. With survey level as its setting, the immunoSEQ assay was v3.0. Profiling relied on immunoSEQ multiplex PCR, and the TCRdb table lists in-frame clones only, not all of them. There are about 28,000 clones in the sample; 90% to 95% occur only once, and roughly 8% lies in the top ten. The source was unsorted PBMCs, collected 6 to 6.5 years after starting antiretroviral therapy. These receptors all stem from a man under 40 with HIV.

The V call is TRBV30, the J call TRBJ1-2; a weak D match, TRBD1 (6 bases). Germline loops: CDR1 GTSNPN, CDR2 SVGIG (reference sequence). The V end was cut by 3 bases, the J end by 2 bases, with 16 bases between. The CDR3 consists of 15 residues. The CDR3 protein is CAWRRTGLVNYGYTF. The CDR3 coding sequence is TGTGCCTGGAGGAGAACAGGGTTGGTGAACTATGGCTACACCTTC.

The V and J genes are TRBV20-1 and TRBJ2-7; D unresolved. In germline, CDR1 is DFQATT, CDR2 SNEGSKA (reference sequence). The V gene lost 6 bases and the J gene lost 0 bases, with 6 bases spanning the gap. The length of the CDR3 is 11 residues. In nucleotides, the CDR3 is TGCAGTGCGTGGAGCTCCTACGAGCAGTACTTC. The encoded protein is CSAWSSYEQYF.

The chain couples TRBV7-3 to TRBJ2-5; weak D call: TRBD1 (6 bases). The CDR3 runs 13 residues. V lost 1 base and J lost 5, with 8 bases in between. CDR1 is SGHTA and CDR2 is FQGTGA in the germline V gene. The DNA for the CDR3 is TGTGCCAGCAGCTTAAGAGGGGGTGAGACCCAGTACTTC. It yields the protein CASSLRGGETQYF.

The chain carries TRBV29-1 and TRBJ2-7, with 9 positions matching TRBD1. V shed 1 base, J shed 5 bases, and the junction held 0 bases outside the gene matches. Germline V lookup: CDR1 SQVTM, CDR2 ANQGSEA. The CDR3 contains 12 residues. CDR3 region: CSVEGTGDEQYF. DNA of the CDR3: TGCAGCGTTGAAGGGACAGGGGACGAGCAGTACTTC.

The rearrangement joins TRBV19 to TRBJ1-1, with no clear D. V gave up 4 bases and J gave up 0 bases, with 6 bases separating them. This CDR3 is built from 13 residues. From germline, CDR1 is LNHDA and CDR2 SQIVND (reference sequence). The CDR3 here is CASSNFLNTEAFF. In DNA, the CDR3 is TGTGCCAGTAGTAATTTCCTGAACACTGAAGCTTTCTTT.

CDR3 coding DNA: TGTGCCAGCAGCCCCCAGGGGGGGGATCAGCCCCAGCATTTT. This gives the protein CASSPQGGDQPQHF. The gene calls are TRBV7-3 and TRBJ1-5; 7 nucleotides align to TRBD1. Trimming cost V 5 bases and J 5 bases; bases outside gene matches: 6. Germline V CDR1 and CDR2: SGHTA, FQGTGA. This CDR3 comprises 14 residues.

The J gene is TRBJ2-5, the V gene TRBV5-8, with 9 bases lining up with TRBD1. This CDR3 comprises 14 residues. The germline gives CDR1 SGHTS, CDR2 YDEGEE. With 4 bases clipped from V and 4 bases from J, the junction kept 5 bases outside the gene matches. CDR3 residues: CASSLGQGGETQYF. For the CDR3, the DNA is TGTGCCAGCAGCCTGGGACAGGGTGGAGAGACCCAGTACTTC.

This chain's CDR3 is CASSLLVRENSYEQYF. The CDR3 DNA is TGTGCCAGCAGTCTCCTAGTCCGGGAGAACTCCTACGAGCAGTACTTC. The chain couples TRBV28 to TRBJ2-7; TRBD2 might be the D (6 bases). Germline V gene data show CDR1 as MDHEN and CDR2 as SYDVKM. This CDR3 region has 16 residues. The ends were cut back, 5 bases at V and 0 bases at J, with 17 bases in the middle.

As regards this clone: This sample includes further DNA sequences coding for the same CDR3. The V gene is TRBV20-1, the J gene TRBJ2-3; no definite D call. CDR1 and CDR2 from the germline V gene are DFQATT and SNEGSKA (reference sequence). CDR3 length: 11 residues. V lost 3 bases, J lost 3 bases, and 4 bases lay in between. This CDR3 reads CSASLTDTQYF. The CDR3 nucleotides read TGCAGTGCTAGTTTAACAGATACGCAGTATTTT.

DNA for the CDR3: TGTGCCAGCAGCTTAGAGGGAAGGGGGGTCACCGGGGAGCTGTTTTTT. It encodes CASSLEGRGVTGELFF. The chain couples TRBV7-6 to TRBJ2-2; either TRBD1 or TRBD2 may fit D (6 bases each). This CDR3 has 16 residues. Trimming shortened V by 1 base and J by 4 bases, and 13 bases separated the two germline ends. Germline values: CDR1 SGHVS, CDR2 FNYEAQ.

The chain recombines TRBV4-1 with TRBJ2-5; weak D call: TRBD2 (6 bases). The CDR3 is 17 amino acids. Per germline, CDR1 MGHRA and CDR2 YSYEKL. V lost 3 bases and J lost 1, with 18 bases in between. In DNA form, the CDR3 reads TGCGCCAGCAGCCATGCTTGGGGACTGCAAAGCCAAGAGACCCAGTACTTC. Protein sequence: CASSHAWGLQSQETQYF.

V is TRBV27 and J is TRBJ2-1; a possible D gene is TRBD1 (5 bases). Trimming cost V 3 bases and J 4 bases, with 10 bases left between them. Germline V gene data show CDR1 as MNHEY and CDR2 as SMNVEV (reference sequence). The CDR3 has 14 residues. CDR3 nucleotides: TGTGCCAGCAGTTTGCAGGGAATATACAATGAGCAGTTCTTC. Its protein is CASSLQGIYNEQFF.

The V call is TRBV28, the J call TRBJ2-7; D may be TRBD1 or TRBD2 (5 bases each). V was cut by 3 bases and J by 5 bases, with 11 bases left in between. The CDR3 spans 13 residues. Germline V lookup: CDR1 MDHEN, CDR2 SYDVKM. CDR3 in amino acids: CASSLRGSNEQYF. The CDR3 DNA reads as TGTGCCAGCAGTTTGAGGGGCAGCAACGAGCAGTACTTC.

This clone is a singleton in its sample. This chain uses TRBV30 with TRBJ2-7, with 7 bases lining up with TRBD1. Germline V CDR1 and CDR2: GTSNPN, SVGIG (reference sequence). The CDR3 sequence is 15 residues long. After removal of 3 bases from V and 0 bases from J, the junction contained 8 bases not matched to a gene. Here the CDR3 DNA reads TGTGCCTGGAGCGCCGGGACAGCAACCTCCTACGAGCAGTACTTC. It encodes CAWSAGTATSYEQYF.

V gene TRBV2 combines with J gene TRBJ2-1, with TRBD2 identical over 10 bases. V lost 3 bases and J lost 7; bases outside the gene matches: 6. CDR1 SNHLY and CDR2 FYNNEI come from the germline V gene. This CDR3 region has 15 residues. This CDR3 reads CASSEGTSAENEQFF. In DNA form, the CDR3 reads TGTGCCAGCAGTGAGGGGACTAGCGCGGAAAATGAGCAGTTCTTC.

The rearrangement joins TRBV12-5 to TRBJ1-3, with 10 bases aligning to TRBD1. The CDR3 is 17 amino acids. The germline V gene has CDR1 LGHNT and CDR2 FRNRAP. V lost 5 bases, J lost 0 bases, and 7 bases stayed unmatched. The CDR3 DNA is TGTGCTAGTGGTACAAGCCGGGACAGGGGCTCTGGAAACACCATATATTTT. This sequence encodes CASGTSRDRGSGNTIYF.

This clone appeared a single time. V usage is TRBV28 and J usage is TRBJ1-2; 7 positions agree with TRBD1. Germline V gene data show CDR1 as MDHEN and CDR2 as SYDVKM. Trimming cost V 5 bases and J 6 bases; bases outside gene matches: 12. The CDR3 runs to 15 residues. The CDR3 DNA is TGTGCCAGCAGTCTAAACAGGGGACGGGTGGATGGCTACACCTTC. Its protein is CASSLNRGRVDGYTF.

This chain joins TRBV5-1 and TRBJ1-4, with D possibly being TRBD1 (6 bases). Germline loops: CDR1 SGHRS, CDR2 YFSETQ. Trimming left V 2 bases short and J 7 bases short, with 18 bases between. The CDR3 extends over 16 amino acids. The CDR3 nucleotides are TGCGCCAGCAGCTTCGGGACACTGGCATTGGTTGAAAAACTGTTTTTT. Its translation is CASSFGTLALVEKLFF.

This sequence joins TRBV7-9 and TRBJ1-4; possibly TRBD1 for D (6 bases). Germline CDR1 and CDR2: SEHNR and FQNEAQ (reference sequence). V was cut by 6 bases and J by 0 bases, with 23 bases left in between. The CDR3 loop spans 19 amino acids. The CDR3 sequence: CASRSRIGRGQTTNEKLFF. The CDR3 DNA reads TGTGCCAGCAGGTCCCGCATTGGCAGGGGACAAACAACTAATGAAAAACTGTTTTTT.

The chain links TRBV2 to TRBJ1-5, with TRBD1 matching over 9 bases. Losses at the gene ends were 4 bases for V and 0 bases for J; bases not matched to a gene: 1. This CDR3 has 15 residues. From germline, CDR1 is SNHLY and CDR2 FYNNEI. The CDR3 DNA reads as TGTGCCAGCAGTGGACAGGGGGATAGCAATCAGCCCCAGCATTTT. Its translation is CASSGQGDSNQPQHF.

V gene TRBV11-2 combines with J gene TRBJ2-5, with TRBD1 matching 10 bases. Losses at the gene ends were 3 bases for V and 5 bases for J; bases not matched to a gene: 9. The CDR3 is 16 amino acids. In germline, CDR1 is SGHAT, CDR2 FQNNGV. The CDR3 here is CASSFETGGRRETQYF. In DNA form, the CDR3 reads TGTGCCAGCAGCTTTGAGACAGGGGGCCGGCGGGAGACCCAGTACTTC.

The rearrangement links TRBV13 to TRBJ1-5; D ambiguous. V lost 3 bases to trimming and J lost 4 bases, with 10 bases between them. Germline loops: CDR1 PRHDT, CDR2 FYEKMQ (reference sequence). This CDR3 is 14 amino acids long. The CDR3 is CASSFGQSNQPQHF. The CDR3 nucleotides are TGTGCCAGCAGCTTCGGGCAGAGTAATCAGCCCCAGCATTTT.

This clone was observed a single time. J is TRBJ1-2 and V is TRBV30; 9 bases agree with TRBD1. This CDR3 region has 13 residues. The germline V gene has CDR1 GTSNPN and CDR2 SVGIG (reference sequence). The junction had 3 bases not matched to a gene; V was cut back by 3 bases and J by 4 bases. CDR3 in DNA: TGTGCCTGGAGGGACAGGGGAGGCTATGGCTACACCTTC. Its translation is CAWRDRGGYGYTF.

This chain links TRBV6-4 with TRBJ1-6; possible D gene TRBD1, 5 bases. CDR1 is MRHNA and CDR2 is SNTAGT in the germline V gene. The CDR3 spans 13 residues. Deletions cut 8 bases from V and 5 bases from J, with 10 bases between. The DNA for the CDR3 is TGTGCCAGCTCGGCGGGGGATAATTCACCCCTCCACTTT. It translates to CASSAGDNSPLHF.

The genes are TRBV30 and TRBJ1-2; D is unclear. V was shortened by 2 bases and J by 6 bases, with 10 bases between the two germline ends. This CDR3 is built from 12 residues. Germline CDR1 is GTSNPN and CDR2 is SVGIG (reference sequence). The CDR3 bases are TGTGCCTGGAGTAAAGGAGGGCATGGCTACACCTTC. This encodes CAWSKGGHGYTF.

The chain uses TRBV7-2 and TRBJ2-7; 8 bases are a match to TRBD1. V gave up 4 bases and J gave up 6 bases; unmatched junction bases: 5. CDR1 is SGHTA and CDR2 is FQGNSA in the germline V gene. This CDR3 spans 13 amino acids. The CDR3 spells CASSSRQGSEQYF. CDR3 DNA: TGTGCCAGCAGCTCTCGACAGGGGAGCGAGCAGTACTTC.

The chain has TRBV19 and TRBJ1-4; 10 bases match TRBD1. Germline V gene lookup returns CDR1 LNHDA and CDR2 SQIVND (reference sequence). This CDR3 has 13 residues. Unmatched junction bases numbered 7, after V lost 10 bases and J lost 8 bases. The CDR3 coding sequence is TGTGCCACATCCGGGACAGGGGCCGAAAAACTGTTTTTT. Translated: CATSGTGAEKLFF.

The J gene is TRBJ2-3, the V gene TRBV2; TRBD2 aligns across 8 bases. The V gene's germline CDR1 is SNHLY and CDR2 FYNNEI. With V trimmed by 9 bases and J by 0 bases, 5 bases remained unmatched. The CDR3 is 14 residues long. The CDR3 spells CARGGGTSTDTQYF. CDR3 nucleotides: TGTGCCAGGGGCGGGGGGACTAGCACAGATACGCAGTATTTT.